The 2 T cell receptor beta chains listed next were all sequenced from one sample in a study of T cell responses to AZD1222 COVID-19 vaccine. This table comes from immunoSEQ multiplex PCR, and its TCRdb copy is limited to in-frame clones, with some not included. The sample consists of 200,000 or so clones, 87% of them appearing once. The sample consisted of peripheral blood, taken on day 0 of MenACWY control vaccination. Receptors were obtained from an adult in good health.

This chain joins TRBV6-5 and TRBJ1-5; D gene uncertain. The V gene lost 6 bases and the J gene lost 5 bases, with 11 bases spanning the gap. The V gene's germline CDR1 is MNHEY and CDR2 SVGAGI. This CDR3 contains 13 residues. The CDR3 reads CASSPQRDQPQHF. CDR3 coding DNA: TGTGCCAGCAGCCCACAAAGAGATCAGCCCCAGCATTTT.

The J gene is TRBJ2-3, the V gene TRBV30; TRBD2 matches 7 bases. V gave up 4 bases and J gave up 6 bases; unmatched junction bases: 16. The CDR3 spans 16 residues. Germline loops: CDR1 GTSNPN, CDR2 SVGIG (reference sequence). CDR3 sequence: CAWTYSGTGFMDTQYF. CDR3 DNA: TGTGCCTGGACTTACAGCGGGACTGGGTTCATGGATACGCAGTATTTT.